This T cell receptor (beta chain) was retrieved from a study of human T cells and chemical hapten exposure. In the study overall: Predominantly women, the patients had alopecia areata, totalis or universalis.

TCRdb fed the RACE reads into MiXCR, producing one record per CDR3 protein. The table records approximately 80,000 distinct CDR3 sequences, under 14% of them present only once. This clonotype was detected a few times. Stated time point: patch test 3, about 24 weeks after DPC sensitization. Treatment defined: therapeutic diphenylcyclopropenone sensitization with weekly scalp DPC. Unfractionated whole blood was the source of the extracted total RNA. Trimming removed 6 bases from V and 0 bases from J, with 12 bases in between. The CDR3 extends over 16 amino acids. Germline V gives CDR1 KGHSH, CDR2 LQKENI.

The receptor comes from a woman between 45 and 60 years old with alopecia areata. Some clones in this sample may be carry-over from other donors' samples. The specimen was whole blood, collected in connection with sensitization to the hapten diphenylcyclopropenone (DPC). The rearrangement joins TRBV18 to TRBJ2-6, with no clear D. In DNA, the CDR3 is TGTGCCAGCTCGCTCGACCGGGTCTCTGGGGCCAACGTCCTGACTTTC. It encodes CASSLDRVSGANVLTF.